Below are 12 T cell receptor beta chains sequenced from a single sample in a study of vaccination and CD4 T cells after COVID-19. Regarding treatment: approximately 9-day PBMC culture with coronavirus spike peptide pools or control peptides (ViraFEST assay). An Oncomine TCR Beta short-read assay was used to sequence the DNA from cultured CD4+ T cells. TCRdb re-derived calls from the PCR reads in MiXCR, one entry per CDR3 protein. The sample carries under 20,000 distinct CDR3 sequences, roughly 70% recorded once. Their antigen targets remain unknown. The sequencing sample was made of CD4+ T cells from blood, cultured in vitro. Receptors originate from a human donor who had recovered from COVID-19.

The chain has TRBV19 and TRBJ1-2; 7 nucleotides match TRBD1. This CDR3 spans 16 amino acids. Germline-derived CDR1 and CDR2 are LNHDA and SQIVND (reference sequence). Germline trimming cut 4 bases from V and 4 bases from J; bases unmatched to any gene: 12. CDR3 sequence (DNA): TGTGCCAGTAGTACCCTTCATTCCGGACAGGCCTATGGCTACACCTTC. Translated: CASSTLHSGQAYGYTF.

The chain uses TRBV14 and TRBJ2-5, with TRBD2 matching over 7 bases. CDR1 is SGHDN, CDR2 FVKESK, per germline. The CDR3 is made up of 18 amino acids. V lost 1 base, J lost 2 bases, and 13 bases stayed unmatched. The CDR3 protein is CASSQGRVRRELQETQYF. The CDR3 nucleotides are TGTGCCAGCAGCCAAGGTCGGGTTCGGCGGGAGCTACAAGAGACCCAGTACTTC.

The gene calls are TRBV10-3 and TRBJ2-7; TRBD2 matches 9 bases. Germline CDR1 ENHRY, CDR2 SYGVKD. The CDR3 contains 14 residues. V shed 8 bases and J 9 bases; nucleotides not matched to a gene: 14. The CDR3 loop is CAIGVAGDGSGQYF. As DNA, the CDR3 is TGTGCCATCGGGGTAGCGGGAGACGGGTCGGGGCAGTACTTC.

This clonotype has only one observation. The chain joins TRBV7-2 to TRBJ1-2; D is possibly TRBD1 (5 bases). CDR3 length equals 15 residues. Germline V gene sequence: CDR1 SGHTA, CDR2 FQGNSA. V lost 5 bases to trimming and J lost 3 bases, with 16 bases between them. CDR3 in amino acids: CASSHGASAHYGYTF. The CDR3 nucleotides are TGTGCCAGCAGCCACGGGGCCTCCGCCCACTATGGCTACACCTTC.

The chain carries TRBV20-1 and TRBJ2-3; either TRBD1 or TRBD2 may fit D (5 bases each). Per germline, CDR1 DFQATT and CDR2 SNEGSKA (reference sequence). Trimming took off 5 bases at V and 2 bases at J, with 11 bases between the two ends. The CDR3 consists of 13 residues. CDR3 region: CSAHRDPTDTQYF. CDR3 bases: TGCAGTGCTCACCGGGACCCCACAGATACGCAGTATTTT.

This clonotype came up once. The rearrangement uses TRBV12-3 or TRBV12-4 and TRBJ2-5; 11 nucleotides agree with TRBD2. J gave up 7 bases and V 6 bases, and 4 bases lay outside the gene matches. This CDR3 has 13 amino acids. DNA for the CDR3: TGTGCCAGCAGGGGGACTAGCGGAGCGACCCAGTACTTC. Residues: CASRGTSGATQYF.

The genes are TRBV5-4 and TRBJ2-1; 9 bases agree with TRBD2. Germline lookup yields CDR1 SGHNT and CDR2 YYREEE (reference sequence). With 0 bases clipped from V and 2 bases from J, the junction kept 9 bases outside the gene matches. The length of the CDR3 is 18 residues. CDR3 loop: CASSLAALAGVPYNEQFF. The CDR3 DNA is TGTGCCAGCAGCTTGGCCGCTTTAGCGGGAGTTCCCTACAATGAGCAGTTCTTC.

The CDR3 coding sequence is TGTGCCACCAGCAGAGGAGGGGACAGTACTGAAGCTTTCTTT. Amino acid sequence: CATSRGGDSTEAFF. The J gene is TRBJ1-1, the V gene TRBV15; 7 bases match TRBD1. Germline CDR1 and CDR2: LNHNV and YYDKDF (reference sequence). The ends lost 1 base at V and 5 bases at J; junction bases unmatched: 4. The CDR3 runs to 14 residues.

V gene TRBV6-2 or TRBV6-3 combines with J gene TRBJ1-5, with unresolved D. The CDR3 covers 17 residues. Germline-derived CDR1 and CDR2 are MNHEY and SVGEGT. V was clipped by 0 bases and J by 3 bases, with 15 bases between them. CDR3 amino acids: CASSYSSHRRVNQPQHF. The DNA of the CDR3 is TGTGCCAGCAGTTACTCCTCGCACAGACGCGTCAATCAGCCCCAGCATTTT.

The chain combines TRBV24-1 with TRBJ2-1; the D gene is possibly TRBD2 (6 bases). CDR3 size: 16 residues. Germline V gene sequence: CDR1 KGHDR, CDR2 SFDVKD. Trimming took off 4 bases at V and 8 bases at J, with 20 bases between the two ends. CDR3 coding DNA: TGTGCCACCAGTGACCCCGGGGGACCCCGGGGCGATGAGCAGTTCTTC. It yields the protein CATSDPGGPRGDEQFF.

This clonotype was found a few times. The chain employs TRBV6-1 and TRBJ1-1, with TRBD1 as a possible D gene (5 bases). CDR3 length: 14 amino acids. V lost 6 bases, J lost 0 bases, and 11 bases lay in between. CDR1 is MNHNS, CDR2 SASEGT, per germline. This chain's CDR3 is CASRTGTMNTEAFF. The DNA for the CDR3 is TGTGCCAGCAGGACCGGGACTATGAACACTGAAGCTTTCTTT.

The chain carries TRBV21-1 and TRBJ1-6; TRBD1, the table's D call, lacks a check against the DNA. TRBV21-1 is tagged as a pseudogene. This CDR3 region has 14 residues. This CDR3 reads CASSRKGYNSPLHF. CDR3 in DNA: TGTGCCAGCAGTCGTAAGGGGTATAATTCACCCCTCCACTTT.